The rows below give T cell receptor beta chains drawn from one sample of a study of CD8 T cells in ankylosing spondylitis. A single record per CDR3 protein comes from TCRdb applying MiXCR to the 5' RACE reads. Of roughly 68,000 distinct CDR3 sequences detected, about 6.2% appear once; the ten largest clones hold 5%. Sequenced: synovial fluid, either unsorted or a sorted T cell fraction (not recorded which). All receptors derive from a male donor with ankylosing spondylitis. CDR3s include the opening cysteine and the closing phenylalanine or tryptophan. D genes are given only for firm matches. Only some rows state a clone size, as once, few, many or a class for expanded clones.

D gene: NA; clone size: few; J gene: TRBJ2-1; V gene: TRBV28; CDR3 protein: CASVTRDSSYNEQFF; CDR3 DNA: TGTGCCAGCGTGACCCGGGACTCCTCCTACAATGAGCAGTTCTTC
D gene: NA; clone size: few; J gene: TRBJ1-5; V gene: TRBV28; CDR3 protein: CASVKFGAGSSNQPQHF; CDR3 DNA: TGTGCCAGCGTTAAATTTGGGGCAGGCTCTAGCAATCAGCCCCAGCATTTT
D gene: TRBD2; clone size: many; J gene: TRBJ2-1; V gene: TRBV20-1; CDR3 protein: CSAPLSSGISYNEQFF; CDR3 DNA: TGCAGTGCCCCCTTATCTAGCGGGATCTCCTACAATGAGCAGTTCTTC
D gene: TRBD2; clone size: NA; J gene: TRBJ2-7; V gene: TRBV28; CDR3 protein: CASSSAGDPSYEQYF; CDR3 DNA: TGTGCCAGCAGTTCTGCGGGAGACCCCTCCTACGAGCAGTACTTC
D gene: TRBD1; clone size: many; J gene: TRBJ1-1; V gene: TRBV6-5; CDR3 protein: CASSFGRDSEAFF; CDR3 DNA: TGTGCCAGCAGTTTCGGCCGGGACAGTGAAGCTTTCTTT
D gene: NA; clone size: NA; J gene: TRBJ1-2; V gene: TRBV10-3; CDR3 protein: CAISDPTGSNYGYTF; CDR3 DNA: TGTGCCATCAGTGATCCCACAGGCTCTAACTATGGCTACACCTTC
D gene: TRBD2; clone size: few; J gene: TRBJ2-1; V gene: TRBV12-3/TRBV12-4; CDR3 protein: CASSRRVGGGNEQFF; CDR3 DNA: TGTGCCAGCAGCCGGAGGGTCGGGGGGGGTAATGAGCAGTTCTTC
D gene: NA; clone size: many; J gene: TRBJ2-1; V gene: TRBV12-3/TRBV12-4; CDR3 protein: CASSQAYKSNEQFF; CDR3 DNA: TGTGCCAGCAGTCAGGCCTACAAGTCCAATGAGCAGTTCTTC
D gene: TRBD2; clone size: many; J gene: TRBJ2-1; V gene: TRBV5-8; CDR3 protein: CASSRFGLAIGAEQFF; CDR3 DNA: TGTGCCAGCAGCCGATTCGGACTAGCGATTGGGGCTGAGCAGTTCTTC
D gene: NA; clone size: many; J gene: TRBJ1-1; V gene: TRBV27; CDR3 protein: CASSFHSSSRGEAFF; CDR3 DNA: TGTGCCAGCAGTTTTCACTCGTCGTCGAGGGGCGAAGCTTTCTTT